These T cell receptor beta chains were read from a single sample in a study of cytomegalovirus exposure and HLA in healthy donors. The method was immunoSEQ multiplex PCR; TCRdb's version includes in-frame clones alone and lacks a portion of them. This table has some 97,000 clones, around 84% appearing once. Sequenced input: PBMCs. These receptors were collected from a woman between 18 and 29 years old in good health and CMV-seronegative. Each CDR3 is given with its conserved first and last residue. A D gene is named only where the DNA matches it firmly. Some rows mark clone size as missing; the rest say once, few, many or name a class of expanded clone.

d_call | j_call | v_call | clone_size | cdr3_aa | cdr3_nt
TRBD1 | TRBJ1-3 | TRBV11-2 | NA | CASSTDRAGNTIYF | TGTGCCAGCAGCACCGACAGGGCCGGAAACACCATATATTTT
NA | TRBJ2-7 | TRBV30 | NA | CAWSIWGDSYEQYF | TGTGCCTGGTCCATTTGGGGAGATTCCTACGAGCAGTACTTC
NA | TRBJ2-7 | TRBV6-1 | few | CASSEGPTGEQYF | TGTGCCAGCAGTGAAGGACCCACCGGGGAGCAGTACTTC
NA | TRBJ2-7 | TRBV7-9 | NA | CASSLTQDQQYF | TGTGCCAGCAGTTTAACACAGGATCAGCAGTACTTC
NA | TRBJ1-5 | TRBV11-2 | once | CASSPQGGNQPQHF | TGTGCCAGCAGCCCACAGGGTGGCAATCAGCCCCAGCATTTT
TRBD2 | TRBJ2-1 | TRBV10-3 | NA | CAISPSGGPYNEQFF | TGTGCCATCAGTCCTTCGGGGGGGCCCTACAATGAGCAGTTCTTC
NA | TRBJ2-3 | TRBV6-4 | NA | CASSLGAGGTDTQYF | TGTGCCAGCAGTTTGGGGGCAGGGGGCACAGATACGCAGTATTTT
TRBD1 | TRBJ1-6 | TRBV7-2 | NA | CASSLAGQGNSPLHF | TGTGCCAGCAGCTTAGCAGGACAGGGAAATTCACCCCTCCACTTT
TRBD1 | TRBJ1-2 | TRBV7-9 | NA | CASSLDGGQGYNYGYTF | TGTGCCAGCAGCTTAGACGGTGGACAGGGTTATAACTATGGCTACACCTTC
NA | TRBJ2-5 | TRBV29-1 | NA | CSVESPLGLLQQETQYF | TGCAGCGTGGAGAGCCCACTAGGACTGTTGCAGCAAGAGACCCAGTACTTC
NA | TRBJ1-1 | TRBV29-1 | NA | CSVVIRGLDTEAFF | TGCAGCGTTGTCATTAGGGGATTGGACACTGAAGCTTTCTTT
NA | TRBJ1-5 | TRBV28 | NA | CASSLSGGNQPQHF | TGTGCCAGCAGTTTATCAGGGGGCAATCAGCCCCAGCATTTT
NA | TRBJ2-1 | TRBV19 | NA | CASSIQPVDNEQFF | TGTGCCAGTAGTATTCAACCGGTAGACAATGAGCAGTTCTTC
TRBD1 | TRBJ1-5 | TRBV2 | NA | CASSRDRASQPQHF | TGTGCCAGCAGCCGGGACAGGGCGAGTCAGCCCCAGCATTTT
TRBD2 | TRBJ2-3 | TRBV27 | NA | CASSFLAGSTDTQYF | TGTGCCAGCAGTTTCCTAGCGGGGAGCACAGATACGCAGTATTTT
TRBD1 | TRBJ2-3 | TRBV7-2 | NA | CASSAVGQASTDTQYF | TGTGCCAGCAGCGCCGTGGGACAGGCTAGCACAGATACGCAGTATTTT
NA | TRBJ2-5 | TRBV5-6 | NA | CASSLVVRGETQYF | TGTGCCAGCAGCTTAGTTGTGCGGGGAGAGACCCAGTACTTC
TRBD1 | TRBJ1-2 | TRBV7-9 | NA | CSSSSPTGGVSYGYTF | TGTTCCAGCAGCTCGCCTACAGGGGGCGTTTCTTATGGCTACACCTTC
TRBD2 | TRBJ2-3 | TRBV7-3 | NA | CASAGGIAGGTDTQYF | TGTGCCAGCGCCGGGGGGATAGCCGGCGGCACAGATACGCAGTATTTT
TRBD1 | TRBJ2-7 | TRBV19 | NA | CASSMDRESDEQYF | TGTGCCAGTAGTATGGACAGGGAGTCGGACGAGCAGTACTTC
TRBD2 | TRBJ2-1 | TRBV19 | NA | CASSTSGSPYNEQFF | TGTGCCAGTAGCACTAGCGGGAGCCCCTACAATGAGCAGTTCTTC
TRBD2 | TRBJ2-1 | TRBV5-1 | NA | CASSFPTSGPSYNEQFF | TGCGCCAGCAGCTTCCCGACTAGCGGGCCTTCCTACAATGAGCAGTTCTTC
NA | TRBJ2-1 | TRBV27 | NA | CASSPFKAGNEQFF | TGTGCCAGCAGCCCTTTTAAGGCGGGTAATGAGCAGTTCTTC
NA | TRBJ2-6 | TRBV7-3 | NA | CASSRQGSSGANVLTF | TGTGCCAGCAGCCGCCAGGGGAGCTCTGGGGCCAACGTCCTGACTTTC
NA | TRBJ2-3 | TRBV7-9 | NA | CASSLPNAEHTQYF | TGTGCCAGCAGCTTACCCAACGCAGAACATACGCAGTATTTT
TRBD1 | TRBJ2-2 | TRBV15 | NA | CATSRGQGGTGELFF | TGTGCCACCAGCAGAGGACAGGGGGGGACCGGGGAGCTGTTTTTT
NA | TRBJ1-6 | TRBV13 | NA | CASSFRPTRHNSPLHF | TGTGCCAGCAGCTTTAGGCCGACACGACATAATTCACCCCTCCACTTT
TRBD2 | TRBJ2-1 | TRBV6-4 | medium-sized | CASSASGGSYNEQFF | TGTGCCAGCAGTGCTAGCGGGGGCTCCTACAATGAGCAGTTCTTC
TRBD1 | TRBJ2-3 | TRBV19 | once | CASSDRGTDTQYF | TGTGCCAGTTCTGACAGGGGCACAGATACGCAGTATTTT
NA | TRBJ2-4 | TRBV4-1 | once | CASSLPEDSKAKNIQYF | TGCGCCAGCAGCCTACCAGAGGACAGTAAAGCCAAAAACATTCAGTACTTC
TRBD1 | TRBJ2-3 | TRBV5-1 | NA | CASSHGQGSDTQYF | TGCGCCAGCAGCCACGGACAGGGATCAGATACGCAGTATTTT
NA | TRBJ2-3 | TRBV6-4 | few | CASSVSAGSTDTQYF | TGTGCCAGCAGTGTATCAGCGGGTTCCACAGATACGCAGTATTTT
TRBD2 | TRBJ2-7 | TRBV11-2 | NA | CASSSSGGMYEQYF | TGTGCCAGCAGCTCGAGCGGGGGGATGTACGAGCAGTACTTC
TRBD1 | TRBJ2-4 | TRBV7-2 | NA | CASSSGGTGINIQYF | TGTGCCAGCAGCTCCGGGGGGACAGGGATCAACATTCAGTACTTC
NA | TRBJ2-6 | TRBV19 | few | CATGLSPPGANVLTF | TGTGCCACGGGACTGTCCCCACCTGGGGCCAACGTCCTGACTTTC
TRBD1 | TRBJ2-1 | TRBV10-3 | NA | CAISDLDRGTHEQFF | TGTGCCATCAGTGACCTAGACAGGGGTACGCATGAGCAGTTCTTC
NA | TRBJ2-1 | TRBV28 | NA | CASTGTPTYNEQFF | TGTGCCAGTACCGGGACTCCAACCTACAATGAGCAGTTCTTC
NA | TRBJ2-1 | TRBV4-3 | NA | CASSQDTYDSYNEQFF | TGCGCCAGCAGCCAAGATACTTACGACTCCTACAATGAGCAGTTCTTC
TRBD1 | TRBJ1-2 | TRBV27 | NA | CASSLSNRGLGYTF | TGTGCCAGCAGTTTATCTAACAGGGGGCTGGGCTACACCTTC
NA | TRBJ2-7 | TRBV6-6 | once | CASSYSMGEVYQQYF | TGTGCCAGCAGTTACTCGATGGGGGAGGTTTACCAGCAGTACTTC